One sample yielded the 4 T cell receptor beta chains listed below, sequenced in a study of HIV-infected children after antiretroviral therapy interruption. A 3' RACE protocol on RNA, with unique molecular identifiers, produced the TCR library. TCRdb processed the 3' RACE reads anew with MiXCR; each CDR3 protein has one entry. This repertoire shows roughly 16,000 distinct CDR3 sequences, 3.4% found once; its top ten account for around 5.1%. Stated treatment: PENTA 11 planned treatment interruption arm or continuous ART arm. Sequences were derived from CD45RA+ CD4+ T cells from PBMCs, sampled from a donor given antiretroviral therapy, either interrupted or continuous. The subset denotes: naive CD4+ CD45RA+ CD45RO- T cells. The source of these receptors is a child younger than 18 with HIV.

There are many counts of this clonotype. The rearrangement joins TRBV18 to TRBJ2-4; 9 bases are a match to TRBD1. The CDR3 is made up of 14 amino acids. V was clipped by 2 bases and J by 7 bases; unmatched bases: 3. The germline V gene encodes CDR1 KGHSH and CDR2 LQKENI. CDR3 sequence: CASSPTGQGNIQYF. In DNA, the CDR3 is TGTGCCAGCTCACCAACAGGACAGGGGAACATTCAGTACTTC.

This clonotype is a singleton in its sample. The V call is TRBV5-1, the J call TRBJ2-7; D is possibly TRBD1 (6 bases). This CDR3 comprises 16 residues. CDR1 is SGHRS and CDR2 is YFSETQ in the germline V gene. V was clipped by 4 bases and J by 1 base, with 18 bases between them. The CDR3 DNA reads TGCGCCAGCAGCGTAACACAGGGTCTAAGATCCTACGAGCAGTACTTC. This translates into CASSVTQGLRSYEQYF.

This clonotype was seen many times. Compared with germline, one end of the junction differs, possibly owing to a read error. The chain uses TRBV7-3 and TRBJ1-1, with D unresolved. CDR1 is SGHTA, CDR2 FQGTGA, per germline. CDR3 length: 13 amino acids. The CDR3, as DNA: TGTGCCAGCAGCGTAACGTTGAACACTGAAGCTTTCTTT. It specifies CASSVTLNTEAFF.

This clonotype is judged medium-sized. This chain uses TRBV12-3 or TRBV12-4 with TRBJ2-7; tentative D call: TRBD1 (5 bases). V was trimmed by 6 bases and J by 3 bases, leaving 12 bases between them. The CDR3 has 13 amino acids. Here the CDR3 reads CASSPRQGYEQYF. The CDR3 nucleotides read TGTGCCAGCAGCCCACGCCAGGGCTACGAGCAGTACTTC.